Listed below are T cell receptor beta chains from one sample, sequenced in a study of T cell responses to AZD1222 COVID-19 vaccine. Clones were sequenced by immunoSEQ multiplex PCR, and TCRdb holds only the in-frame ones, with some missing. The data show 90,000 to 130,000 clones, 87% seen once. The source material was peripheral blood, sampled on day 0 of AZD1222 vaccination. The receptors originated from an adult in good health. Each CDR3 is given with its conserved first and last residue. The D gene is left open where the match is weak. Not every row has a clone size; where given, it reads once, few, many or a size class.

CDR3 protein	CDR3 DNA	D gene	clone size	V gene	J gene
CASSQERGREQFF	TGTGCCAGCAGCCAAGAGAGGGGACGGGAGCAGTTCTTC	.	.	TRBV14	TRBJ2-1
CASSLGGGASEQYF	TGTGCCAGCAGCCTCGGGGGGGGCGCGTCCGAGCAGTACTTC	TRBD2	.	TRBV3-1/TRBV3-2	TRBJ2-7
CASSYLNLDQPQHF	TGTGCCAGCAGTTACCTGAATTTAGATCAGCCCCAGCATTTT	.	.	TRBV6-2/TRBV6-3	TRBJ1-5
CASSLLPGAGDEQYF	TGTGCCAGCAGCTTATTGCCCGGAGCTGGGGACGAGCAGTACTTC	.	.	TRBV7-3	TRBJ2-7
CASSPDSTNYGYTF	TGTGCCAGCAGCCCGGACAGCACTAACTATGGCTACACCTTC	.	.	TRBV7-3	TRBJ1-2
CASSLPENIQYF	TGTGCCAGCAGCTTACCTGAAAACATTCAGTACTTC	.	.	TRBV7-2	TRBJ2-4
CASSLSGLVEETQYF	TGTGCCAGCAGTTTATCAGGTTTAGTCGAAGAGACCCAGTACTTC	.	.	TRBV28	TRBJ2-5
CASSFAPGGENTEAFF	TGCGCCAGCAGCTTCGCTCCAGGGGGCGAGAACACTGAAGCTTTCTTT	TRBD1	.	TRBV5-1	TRBJ1-1
CASSPGTGSYNEQFF	TGCGCCAGCAGCCCTGGGACAGGGTCCTACAATGAGCAGTTCTTC	TRBD1	.	TRBV5-1	TRBJ2-1
CASSTGTGGTGELFF	TGTGCCAGCAGTACCGGGACAGGGGGCACCGGGGAGCTGTTTTTT	TRBD1	.	TRBV28	TRBJ2-2
CASSHGTGGYYLSYGYTF	TGTGCCAGCAGCCACGGGACAGGGGGATACTATCTCAGCTATGGCTACACCTTC	TRBD1	.	TRBV7-8	TRBJ1-2
CASSQQNEQYF	TGTGCCAGCAGCCAGCAAAACGAGCAGTACTTC	.	.	TRBV3-1/TRBV3-2	TRBJ2-7
CASSLNANTEAFF	TGTGCCAGCAGCTTAAATGCCAACACTGAAGCTTTCTTT	.	once	TRBV7-2	TRBJ1-1
CASSVGWVGELFF	TGTGCCAGCAGCGTAGGGTGGGTTGGGGAGCTGTTTTTT	.	once	TRBV9	TRBJ2-2
CSVIGDAGNTIYF	TGCAGCGTTATAGGGGATGCTGGAAACACCATATATTTT	.	.	TRBV29-1	TRBJ1-3
CASSLAGADYGYTF	TGTGCCAGCAGCTTAGCAGGGGCCGACTATGGCTACACCTTC	.	.	TRBV7-9	TRBJ1-2
CASSPPGLQNTEAFF	TGTGCCAGCTCACCACCAGGGCTACAAAACACTGAAGCTTTCTTT	.	.	TRBV18	TRBJ1-1
CASSLAVTNEKLFF	TGTGCCAGCAGCTTAGCGGTAACTAATGAAAAACTGTTTTTT	.	.	TRBV7-2	TRBJ1-4
CASSSAHRGVPEQYF	TGTGCCAGCAGTTCCGCCCACAGAGGAGTCCCCGAGCAGTACTTC	.	.	TRBV28	TRBJ2-7
CSAESDRAGLASGSYEQYF	TGCAGCGCCGAGTCGGACAGGGCAGGTCTAGCTAGCGGATCCTACGAGCAGTACTTC	.	.	TRBV29-1	TRBJ2-7
CASSGTRAMASQPQHF	TGTGCCAGCAGTGGGACCAGGGCTATGGCGAGTCAGCCCCAGCATTTT	.	.	TRBV25-1	TRBJ1-5
CASRAGQNNYGYTF	TGTGCCAGTAGGGCGGGACAGAATAACTATGGCTACACCTTC	TRBD1	.	TRBV19	TRBJ1-2
CASSARASRAFF	TGTGCCAGCAGTGCAAGGGCGTCGAGGGCTTTCTTT	.	.	TRBV12-3/TRBV12-4	TRBJ1-1
CATSSRTSGGLDTQYF	TGTGCCACCAGCAGCCGGACTAGCGGGGGATTAGATACGCAGTATTTT	TRBD2	once	TRBV15	TRBJ2-3
CAISGPSFRENEKLFF	TGTGCCATCTCTGGGCCCTCCTTCCGCGAGAATGAAAAACTGTTTTTT	.	.	TRBV9	TRBJ1-4
CASSLFRHSSTDTQYF	TGTGCCAGCAGCTTATTCAGACACTCTAGCACAGATACGCAGTATTTT	.	.	TRBV7-3	TRBJ2-3
CASSLNSVTGSYEQYF	TGTGCCAGCAGTCTCAATAGTGTGACAGGGAGCTACGAGCAGTACTTC	TRBD1	.	TRBV6-2/TRBV6-3	TRBJ2-7
CASSMVGTTEQYF	TGTGCCAGTAGTATGGTAGGGACGACCGAGCAGTACTTC	.	.	TRBV19	TRBJ2-7
CASSLSEGRVGTGELFF	TGTGCCAGCAGTTTATCCGAGGGGCGGGTAGGCACCGGGGAGCTGTTTTTT	.	.	TRBV6-2/TRBV6-3	TRBJ2-2
CASSLEPGASSHSTDTQYF	TGTGCCAGCAGCCTCGAGCCTGGGGCCTCAAGCCATAGCACAGATACGCAGTATTTT	.	.	TRBV4-2	TRBJ2-3
CASGPIYSGRAYNEQFF	TGTGCCAGCGGTCCAATCTATAGCGGGAGGGCCTACAATGAGCAGTTCTTC	.	.	TRBV21-1	TRBJ2-1
CAIPSGQPRVGYTF	TGTGCCATCCCCTCGGGACAGCCCCGGGTCGGCTACACCTTC	TRBD1	.	TRBV28	TRBJ1-2
CASSLKSNTEAFF	TGTGCCAGCAGCTTGAAGTCAAACACTGAAGCTTTCTTT	.	.	TRBV7-3	TRBJ1-1
CASKFGGSQETQYF	TGTGCCAGCAAATTCGGGGGATCTCAAGAGACCCAGTACTTC	.	.	TRBV2	TRBJ2-5
CASTGWGGQPQHF	TGTGCCAGCACCGGTTGGGGGGGGCAGCCCCAGCATTTT	.	.	TRBV28	TRBJ1-5
CASSDGTGFGYTF	TGTGCCAGCAGTGATGGGACAGGGTTTGGCTACACCTTC	TRBD1	.	TRBV25-1	TRBJ1-2
CASSFFGAQPQHF	TGTGCCAGCAGTTTCTTTGGTGCCCAGCCCCAGCATTTT	.	.	TRBV28	TRBJ1-5
CASSYTGGRTRNSPLHF	TGTGCCAGCAGTTACACGGGAGGTCGCACGCGGAATTCACCCCTCCACTTT	.	.	TRBV6-2/TRBV6-3	TRBJ1-6
CSVEENTGGTEAFF	TGCAGCGTTGAAGAGAATACAGGGGGTACTGAAGCTTTCTTT	TRBD1	.	TRBV29-1	TRBJ1-1
CATSRDMTPRRANEKLFF	TGTGCCACCAGCAGAGATATGACTCCTCGCCGGGCTAATGAAAAACTGTTTTTT	.	.	TRBV15	TRBJ1-4
CASSAGTESRREQYF	TGTGCCAGCAGCGCCGGGACAGAGTCGAGGAGAGAGCAGTACTTC	TRBD1	.	TRBV9	TRBJ2-7
CAISESTESGEAFF	TGTGCCATCAGTGAGTCGACAGAAAGCGGTGAAGCTTTCTTT	.	.	TRBV10-3	TRBJ1-1
CSVSPGYLNTEAFF	TGCAGCGTTTCTCCCGGGTATCTGAACACTGAAGCTTTCTTT	.	.	TRBV29-1	TRBJ1-1
CSAGGIEQYF	TGCAGTGCGGGCGGGATCGAGCAGTACTTC	.	.	TRBV20-1	TRBJ2-7
CASSLDSYNEQFF	TGTGCCAGCAGTTTAGACAGCTACAATGAGCAGTTCTTC	.	.	TRBV12-3/TRBV12-4	TRBJ2-1
CASSPRQGTDTQYF	TGTGCCAGCAGCCCAAGACAGGGCACAGATACGCAGTATTTT	.	once	TRBV9	TRBJ2-3
CASSGVRGGEQFF	TGTGCCAGCAGTGGCGTGAGGGGAGGTGAGCAGTTCTTC	.	.	TRBV6-4	TRBJ2-1